This T cell receptor beta chain came from a study of cytomegalovirus exposure and HLA in healthy donors. Points from the study as a whole: Both high specificity and high sensitivity reportedly marked the classifier's diagnosis of cytomegalovirus status. Later findings reportedly placed an Asian-associated ancestry cluster below the approximately 670-donor mean for N-insertions. Many donors carried some public TCRs, although rarity characterized most TCR sequences. Earlier analysis yielded a pattern in which most TCR beta V segments were productive about 90% or about 30% of the time.

This clone occurred a few times. What it recognizes is unknown. Germline CDR1 SGHRS, CDR2 YFSETQ. V was shortened by 7 bases and J by 9 bases, with 14 bases between the two germline ends. CDR3 length: 12 residues. The PCR contained 60 Vbeta and 13 Jbeta primers. This table comes from immunoSEQ multiplex PCR, and its TCRdb copy is limited to in-frame clones, with some not included. The profile shows more than 85,000 clones, less than 80% of them singletons. Specimen: PBMCs. The TCR comes from a man aged 30-40 years in good health and CMV-seronegative. The rearrangement joins TRBV5-1 to TRBJ1-5; D uncertain. CDR3 in amino acids: CASLEGEGPQHF. The CDR3 nucleotides are TGCGCCAGCTTGGAGGGTGAAGGGCCCCAGCATTTT.